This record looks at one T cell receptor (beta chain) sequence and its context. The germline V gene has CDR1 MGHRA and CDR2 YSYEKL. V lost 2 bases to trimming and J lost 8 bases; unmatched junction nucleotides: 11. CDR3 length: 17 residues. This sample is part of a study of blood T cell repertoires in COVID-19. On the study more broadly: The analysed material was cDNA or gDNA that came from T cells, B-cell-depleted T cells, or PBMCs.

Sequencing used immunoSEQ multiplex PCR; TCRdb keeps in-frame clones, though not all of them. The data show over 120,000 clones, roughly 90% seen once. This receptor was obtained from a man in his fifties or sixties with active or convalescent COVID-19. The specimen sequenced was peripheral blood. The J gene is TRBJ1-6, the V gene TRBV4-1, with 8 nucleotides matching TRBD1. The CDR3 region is CASSQLGQSRGHSPLHF. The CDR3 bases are TGCGCCAGCAGCCAACTAGGTCAGAGCAGGGGGCATTCACCCCTCCACTTT.